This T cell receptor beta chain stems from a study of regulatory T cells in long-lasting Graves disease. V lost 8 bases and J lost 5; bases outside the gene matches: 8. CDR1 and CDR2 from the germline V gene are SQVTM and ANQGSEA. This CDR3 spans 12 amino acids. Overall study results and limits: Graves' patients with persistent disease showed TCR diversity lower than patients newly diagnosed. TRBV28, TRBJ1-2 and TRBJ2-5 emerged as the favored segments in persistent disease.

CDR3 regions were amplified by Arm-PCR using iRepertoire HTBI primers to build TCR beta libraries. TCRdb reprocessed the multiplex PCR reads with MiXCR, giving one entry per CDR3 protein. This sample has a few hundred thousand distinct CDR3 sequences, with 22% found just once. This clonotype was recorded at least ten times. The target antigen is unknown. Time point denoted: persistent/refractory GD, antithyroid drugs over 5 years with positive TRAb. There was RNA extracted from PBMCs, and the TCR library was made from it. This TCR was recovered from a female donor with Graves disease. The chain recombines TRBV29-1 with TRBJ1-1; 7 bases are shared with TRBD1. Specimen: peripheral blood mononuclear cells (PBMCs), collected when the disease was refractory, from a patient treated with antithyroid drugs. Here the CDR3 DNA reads TGCAGCTCCGACGACAGGGAAACTGAAGCTTTCTTT. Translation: CSSDDRETEAFF.